This entry describes one T cell receptor beta chain. What it binds is unknown. This sample is part of a study of spatial heterogeneity in lung cancer. Study overall: As counted in raw reads, each unique TCR and UMI combination appeared more than ten times on average. Study findings and constraints: Blood carried ubiquitous expanded tumor TCRs more at resection than follow-up.

Time point of the sample: blood at routine non-recurrence follow-up after resection. Without sorting, whole RNA was sequenced from tumor, nontumor lung or frozen PBMC. A unique molecular identifier was carried by every single TCR cDNA molecule. MiXCR, run by TCRdb on the 5' RACE reads, gives a single entry per CDR3 protein. The sample lists around 110,000 distinct CDR3 sequences; 10% to 15% were seen once. Looked up from germline, CDR1 is MDHEN and CDR2 is SYDVKM. The CDR3 runs 11 residues. Trimming shortened V by 7 bases and J by 8 bases, and 9 bases separated the two germline ends. The starting material was PBMCs, obtained at follow-up. The rearrangement links TRBV28 to TRBJ2-1; no clear D gene. This receptor was obtained from a male donor with early-stage non-small cell lung cancer. CDR3 bases: TGTGCCAGCACTCTGGGCGATGAGCAGTTCTTC. Protein product: CASTLGDEQFF.